The 23 T cell receptor beta chains reported below all come from one sample, sequenced in a study of blood T cell repertoires in COVID-19. Clones were sequenced by immunoSEQ multiplex PCR, and TCRdb holds only the in-frame ones, with some missing. Among under 200,000 clones listed, over 70% were seen once. The sample consisted of PBMCs or T cells enriched from blood (not recorded which). These receptor sequences come from a woman aged 55 to 70 who had recovered from COVID-19.

This clone was found a few times. J is TRBJ1-2 and V is TRBV9; no definite D call. Trimming shortened V by 3 bases and J by 8 bases, and 14 bases separated the two germline ends. Germline lookup yields CDR1 SGDLS and CDR2 YYNGEE. This CDR3 contains 13 residues. The CDR3 DNA reads TGTGCCAGCAGCGAGGCCCCCTCGGGAGGCTACACCTTC. This encodes CASSEAPSGGYTF. Using reference TRBV9 and TRBJ1-2 for the parts outside the CDR3, the full variable domain is DSGVTQTPKHLITATGQRVTLRCSPRSGDLSVYWYQQSLDQGLQFLIQYYNGEERAKGNILERFSAQQFPDLHSELNLSSLELGDSALYFCASSEAPSGGYTFGSGTRLTVV.

The chain uses TRBV7-2 and TRBJ1-1, with a possible D match to TRBD1 (5 bases). Looked up from germline, CDR1 is SGHTA and CDR2 is FQGNSA. The CDR3 contains 14 residues. Trimming stripped 3 bases from V and 1 base from J, with 9 bases between. The CDR3 region is CASSLTVWNTEAFF. CDR3 sequence (DNA): TGTGCCAGCAGCTTGACAGTATGGAACACTGAAGCTTTCTTT.

This clone came up a few times. CDR3 in DNA: TGTGCCAGTAGTATGGTGGGAGGCAATCAGCCCCAGCATTTT. Its protein product is CASSMVGGNQPQHF. J is TRBJ1-5 and V is TRBV19; D unclear. The V end was cut by 3 bases, the J end by 2 bases, with 8 bases between. The germline V gene has CDR1 LNHDA and CDR2 SQIVND (reference sequence). The CDR3 is 14 residues long.

The chain is built from TRBV9 and TRBJ1-1, with D possibly matching TRBD1 (5 bases). V was pared by 2 bases and J by 4 bases, with 12 bases between. Germline CDR1 is SGDLS and CDR2 is YYNGEE. The CDR3 extends over 14 amino acids. CDR3 nucleotides: TGTGCCAGCAGCGTCGGAGGAGGGGCCACTGAAGCTTTCTTT. This codes for CASSVGGGATEAFF. The variable domain in full, completed from reference TRBV9 and TRBJ1-1, reads DSGVTQTPKHLITATGQRVTLRCSPRSGDLSVYWYQQSLDQGLQFLIQYYNGEERAKGNILERFSAQQFPDLHSELNLSSLELGDSALYFCASSVGGGATEAFFGQGTRLTVV.

This clone has more than one count but fewer than ten. The chain has TRBV11-2 and TRBJ2-3; 8 bases match TRBD2. CDR1 is SGHAT, CDR2 FQNNGV, per germline. The CDR3 is 17 amino acids. V lost 1 base and J lost 1; bases outside the gene matches: 7. CDR3 sequence: CASSLVGLAGGTDTQYF. CDR3 DNA sequence: TGTGCCAGCAGCTTAGTTGGGCTAGCGGGTGGCACAGATACGCAGTATTTT.

This sequence joins TRBV25-1 and TRBJ2-5; 13 bases agree with TRBD2. The CDR3 contains 14 residues. V lost 6 bases to trimming and J lost 2 bases; unmatched junction nucleotides: 0. The germline gives CDR1 MGHDK, CDR2 SYGVNS. The CDR3: CASRGLAGQETQYF. The CDR3 DNA follows: TGTGCCAGCAGGGGACTAGCGGGACAAGAGACCCAGTACTTC.

This chain uses TRBV10-3 with TRBJ2-7, with 8 bases lining up with TRBD2. The CDR3 has 15 amino acids. The germline V gene encodes CDR1 ENHRY and CDR2 SYGVKD. J lost 2 bases, V lost 0 bases, and 3 bases had no gene match. DNA of the CDR3: TGTGCCATCAGTGAGTCGAACGGGGGGGCCTACGAGCAGTACTTC. Its translation is CAISESNGGAYEQYF.

This clone was seen a single time. This rearrangement joins TRBV5-1 to TRBJ2-7; D might be TRBD2 (6 bases). The V gene's germline CDR1 is SGHRS and CDR2 YFSETQ. Trimming stripped 3 bases from V and 2 bases from J, with 12 bases between. There are 14 residues in the CDR3. In DNA form, the CDR3 reads TGCGCCAGCAGCTGGGGGGACTCCACCTACGAGCAGTACTTC. Translated, it gives CASSWGDSTYEQYF.

This chain links TRBV11-2 with TRBJ1-2; no reliable D call. Trimming removed 1 base at V and 8 bases at J, with 8 bases between. Germline CDR1 reads SGHAT; CDR2 reads FQNNGV. CDR3 length equals 12 residues. CDR3 region: CASSLVPLGYTF. The DNA for the CDR3 is TGTGCCAGCAGCTTAGTTCCTTTAGGCTACACCTTC. The whole variable domain, remainder taken from reference TRBV11-2 and TRBJ1-2, is EAGVAQSPRYKIIEKRQSVAFWCNPISGHATLYWYQQILGQGPKLLIQFQNNGVVDDSQLPKDRFSAERLKGVDSTLKIQPAKLEDSAVYLCASSLVPLGYTFGSGTRLTVV.

Here the CDR3 reads CASRQGGGNSPLHF. The CDR3 DNA reads TGTGCCAGCAGACAGGGGGGAGGGAATTCACCCCTCCACTTT. The rearrangement links TRBV5-8 to TRBJ1-6; 8 positions agree with TRBD1. The CDR3 is made up of 14 amino acids. Germline CDR1 SGHTS, CDR2 YDEGEE. With V trimmed by 5 bases and J by 7 bases, 5 bases remained unmatched.

CDR3 DNA: TGTGCCAGCAGTCAGGGCAGTGACACTGAAGCTTTCTTT. It translates to CASSQGSDTEAFF. The chain employs TRBV6-5 and TRBJ1-1; tentative D call: TRBD1 (5 bases). From germline, CDR1 is MNHEY and CDR2 SVGAGI. The CDR3 is made up of 13 amino acids. Trimming removed 5 bases from V and 3 bases from J, with 10 bases in between.

The V gene is TRBV24-1, the J gene TRBJ2-7, with D uncertain. Trimming left V 3 bases short and J 1 base short, with 9 bases between. Germline CDR1 is KGHDR and CDR2 is SFDVKD. The CDR3 length is 14 residues. CDR3 coding DNA: TGTGCCACCAGTGATCCGGGTATTTCCTACGAGCAGTACTTC. It encodes CATSDPGISYEQYF.

The V and J genes are TRBV21-1 and TRBJ2-5; TRBD2, as called in the table, went unchecked against the DNA. TRBV21-1 is given as a pseudogene. The CDR3 sequence is 13 residues long. The CDR3 loop reads CASSKSLQETQYF. CDR3 DNA sequence: TGTGCCAGCAGCAAATCTCTACAAGAGACCCAGTACTTC.

The chain employs TRBV21-1 and TRBJ2-6; the D segment call TRBD1 is taken from the table without a DNA check. TRBV21-1 is a recognized pseudogene. This CDR3 region has 19 residues. The CDR3 loop reads CASSAGDGSRGSGANVLTF. CDR3 DNA sequence: TGTGCCAGCAGCGCCGGGGACGGCAGCAGGGGCTCTGGGGCCAACGTCCTGACTTTC.

The chain links TRBV10-2 to TRBJ1-5; 10 bases are shared with TRBD1. CDR3 size: 15 residues. The germline CDR1 and CDR2 sequences are WSHSY and SAAADI. With V trimmed by 6 bases and J by 6 bases, 8 bases remained unmatched. This CDR3 reads CASRSGTGEGQPQHF. Written as DNA, the CDR3 is TGCGCCAGCAGGTCCGGGACAGGGGAGGGTCAGCCCCAGCATTTT.

V gene TRBV7-2 combines with J gene TRBJ1-1, with D maybe TRBD1 (6 bases). The CDR3 sequence is 15 residues long. Germline CDR1 and CDR2: SGHTA and FQGNSA. V lost 4 bases and J lost 0, with 12 bases in between. In DNA, the CDR3 is TGTGCCAGCAGCTCCCAGGGGAAAATGAACACTGAAGCTTTCTTT. Translated, it gives CASSSQGKMNTEAFF.

The rearrangement uses TRBV7-2 and TRBJ2-2; possible D gene TRBD1, 5 bases. CDR1 and CDR2 from the germline V gene are SGHTA and FQGNSA. The CDR3 is 15 amino acids. Between the trimmed V and J ends, which lost 5 bases and 6 bases, there was a span of 16 bases. The CDR3 is CASSPDETGAGELFF. The CDR3 region has the DNA TGTGCCAGCAGCCCGGACGAAACAGGCGCCGGGGAGCTGTTTTTT.

The V and J genes are TRBV10-3 and TRBJ1-6, with TRBD1 matching 7 bases. CDR3 length: 15 amino acids. V trimming: 0 bases; J trimming: 10 bases; junction bases outside the gene matches: 6. The V gene's germline CDR1 is ENHRY and CDR2 SYGVKD. The CDR3 DNA reads as TGTGCCATCAGTGAGTCACAGGGGTTGAAATCACCCCTCCACTTT. It is translated as CAISESQGLKSPLHF.

CDR3: CASRRTALGTIYF. The CDR3 region has the DNA TGTGCCAGCAGGAGGACAGCCTTGGGCACCATATATTTT. The rearrangement joins TRBV2 to TRBJ1-3; TRBD1 might be the D (6 bases). The germline V and J ends were trimmed by 6 bases and 9 bases, with 15 bases remaining between them. CDR1 and CDR2 from the germline V gene are SNHLY and FYNNEI. This CDR3 contains 13 residues.

This clone has a handful of counts. The chain carries TRBV6-6 and TRBJ2-5, with 7 nucleotides matching TRBD2. J was trimmed by 3 bases and V by 4 bases; bases with no gene match: 8. The CDR3 loop spans 15 amino acids. Germline loops: CDR1 MNHNY, CDR2 SVGAGI (reference sequence). The CDR3 coding sequence is TGTGCCAGCAGTTCCCCGGCTAGCGGAAAAGAGACCCAGTACTTC. It translates to CASSSPASGKETQYF.

The chain combines TRBV5-1 with TRBJ2-1; TRBD2 might be the D (6 bases). Germline loops: CDR1 SGHRS, CDR2 YFSETQ. The V gene lost 0 bases and the J gene lost 0 bases, with 13 bases spanning the gap. There are 17 residues in the CDR3. The chain's CDR3 is CASSLAGGTVSYNEQFF. CDR3 bases: TGCGCCAGCAGCTTGGCCGGAGGGACGGTCTCCTACAATGAGCAGTTCTTC.

The chain links TRBV4-1 to TRBJ2-3; D may be TRBD2 (6 bases). Germline loops: CDR1 MGHRA, CDR2 YSYEKL. The CDR3 totals 16 residues. V lost 0 bases to trimming and J lost 1 base, with 11 bases between them. For the CDR3, the DNA is TGCGCCAGCAGCCAAGATCGGGGGTTTGGCACAGATACGCAGTATTTT. This translates into CASSQDRGFGTDTQYF.

The rearrangement links TRBV4-1 to TRBJ1-2, with 8 bases identical to TRBD1. Germline-derived CDR1 and CDR2 are MGHRA and YSYEKL. The CDR3 runs 15 residues. The ends lost 1 base at V and 3 bases at J; junction bases unmatched: 4. CDR3 in amino acids: CASSQGQGADYGYTF. CDR3 nucleotides: TGCGCCAGCAGCCAAGGGCAGGGGGCGGACTATGGCTACACCTTC.